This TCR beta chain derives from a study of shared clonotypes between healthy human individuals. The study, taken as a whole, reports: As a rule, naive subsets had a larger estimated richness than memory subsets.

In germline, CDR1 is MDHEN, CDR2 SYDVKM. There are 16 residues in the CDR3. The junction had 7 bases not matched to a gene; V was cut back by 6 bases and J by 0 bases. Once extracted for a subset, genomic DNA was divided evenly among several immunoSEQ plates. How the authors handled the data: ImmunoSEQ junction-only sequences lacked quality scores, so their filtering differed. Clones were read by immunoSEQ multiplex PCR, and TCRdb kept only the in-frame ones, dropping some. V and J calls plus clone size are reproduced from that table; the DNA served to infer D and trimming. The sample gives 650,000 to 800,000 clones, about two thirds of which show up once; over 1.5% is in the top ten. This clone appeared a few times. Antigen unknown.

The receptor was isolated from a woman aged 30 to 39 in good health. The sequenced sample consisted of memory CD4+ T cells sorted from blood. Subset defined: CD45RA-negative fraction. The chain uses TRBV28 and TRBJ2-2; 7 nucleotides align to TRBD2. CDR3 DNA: TGTGCCAGCAGGACACCCACTAGCGCGAACACCGGGGAGCTGTTTTTT. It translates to CASRTPTSANTGELFF.